Presented here are 11 T cell receptor beta chains from one specimen sequenced in a study of control samples from healthy donors and cancer patients. Data came from immunoSEQ multiplex PCR; TCRdb stores just in-frame clones and leaves some out. The sample has 150,000 or so clones; approximately 96% are singletons. The sequencing sample was made of blood. The receptors derive from a man aged 35 to 55 in good health.

The chain recombines TRBV28 with TRBJ1-6; D gene uncertain. This CDR3 region has 19 residues. Germline-derived CDR1 and CDR2 are MDHEN and SYDVKM. V lost 7 bases and J lost 1, with 23 bases in between. CDR3 region: CASTAARRSFQSYNSPLHF. The CDR3 DNA reads TGTGCCAGCACCGCCGCTAGACGTAGCTTCCAGTCCTATAATTCACCCCTCCACTTT.

The gene calls are TRBV29-1 and TRBJ1-1, with D possibly matching TRBD1 (5 bases). The CDR3 is made up of 11 amino acids. V was trimmed by 8 bases and J by 4 bases, leaving 11 bases between them. Germline lookup yields CDR1 SQVTM and CDR2 ANQGSEA. Written as DNA, the CDR3 is TGCAGCCCCTTGGGGGGCACTGAAGCTTTCTTT. Translation: CSPLGGTEAFF.

CDR3 nucleotide sequence: TGCGCCAGCAGCCAAGACAGAGGTAGCAATCAGCCCCAGCATTTT. Residues: CASSQDRGSNQPQHF. The chain is built from TRBV4-3 and TRBJ1-5; D is uncertain. The CDR3 runs 15 residues. Germline V lookup: CDR1 LGHNA, CDR2 YSLEER. The V and J ends lost 0 bases and 0 bases respectively, with 6 bases between them.

The rearrangement uses TRBV18 and TRBJ2-7, with 9 bases that match TRBD1. The CDR3 contains 15 residues. Trimming cost V 0 bases and J 5 bases; bases outside gene matches: 5. In germline, CDR1 is KGHSH, CDR2 LQKENI. The chain's CDR3 is CASSPPGQGGHEQYF. DNA of the CDR3: TGTGCCAGCTCACCACCGGGACAGGGCGGCCACGAGCAGTACTTC.

The chain has TRBV19 and TRBJ1-6; 10 bases align to TRBD1. The CDR3 contains 14 residues. V was pared by 10 bases and J by 9 bases, with 9 bases of the junction left unmatched. Germline CDR1 and CDR2: LNHDA and SQIVND (reference sequence). The CDR3 region is CATSGTGVGSPLHF. The DNA for the CDR3 is TGTGCCACGTCCGGGACAGGGGTAGGTTCACCCCTCCACTTT.

This chain joins TRBV2 and TRBJ1-5; possible D gene TRBD1, 5 bases. The germline CDR1 and CDR2 sequences are SNHLY and FYNNEI. Trimming left V 6 bases short and J 4 bases short, with 16 bases between. This CDR3 has 15 amino acids. For the CDR3, the DNA is TGTGCCAGCAGCGTCAGGGTAGACAAGAATCAGCCCCAGCATTTT. It translates to CASSVRVDKNQPQHF.

V and J are TRBV19 and TRBJ2-7; D gene uncertain. The length of the CDR3 is 13 residues. V lost 5 bases and J lost 0, with 8 bases in between. The V gene's germline CDR1 is LNHDA and CDR2 SQIVND (reference sequence). The CDR3 sequence: CASSLDVSYEQYF. The CDR3 nucleotides read TGTGCCAGTAGTCTGGACGTCTCCTACGAGCAGTACTTC.

This chain connects TRBV24-1 to TRBJ2-3; 15 nucleotides match TRBD2. Germline CDR1 reads KGHDR; CDR2 reads SFDVKD. This CDR3 contains 19 residues. V was pared by 0 bases and J by 1 base, with 4 bases of the junction left unmatched. This CDR3 is CATSDLGLAGGIGTDTQYF. The CDR3 nucleotides are TGTGCCACCAGTGATTTGGGACTAGCGGGGGGGATCGGCACAGATACGCAGTATTTT.

The genes are TRBV4-1 and TRBJ1-1; the match to TRBD1 covers 7 bases. The J segment lost 0 bases and the V segment lost 4 bases, leaving 8 bases of the junction unmatched. Germline-derived CDR1 and CDR2 are MGHRA and YSYEKL. The CDR3 has 16 residues. CDR3 nucleotides: TGCGCCAGCAGCCCGAGACAGGGTACGGTGAACACTGAAGCTTTCTTT. It codes for CASSPRQGTVNTEAFF.

V usage is TRBV6-6 and J usage is TRBJ1-1; tentative D call: TRBD1 (5 bases). Germline V CDR1 and CDR2: MNHNY, SVGAGI (reference sequence). This CDR3 is 15 amino acids long. The V and J ends lost 6 bases and 5 bases respectively, with 19 bases between them. CDR3 amino acids: CASRTLGASGTEAFF. The CDR3 DNA sequence: TGTGCCAGCAGGACTCTTGGGGCTTCTGGGACTGAAGCTTTCTTT.

The chain carries TRBV25-1 and TRBJ2-2; D gene uncertain. Germline V gene data show CDR1 as MGHDK and CDR2 as SYGVNS. V lost 8 bases and J 4 bases, leaving 11 bases between the germline ends. This CDR3 region has 13 residues. The CDR3 DNA sequence: TGTGCCAGCGGCCCGGTGGGCACCGGGGAGCTGTTTTTT. Encoded protein: CASGPVGTGELFF. Looking up the rest from reference TRBV25-1 and TRBJ2-2 gives the full variable domain: EADIYQTPRYLVIGTGKKITLECSQTMGHDKMYWYQQDPGMELHLIHYSYGVNSTEKGDLSSESTVSRIRTEHFPLTLESARPSHTSQYLCASGPVGTGELFFGEGSRLTVL.